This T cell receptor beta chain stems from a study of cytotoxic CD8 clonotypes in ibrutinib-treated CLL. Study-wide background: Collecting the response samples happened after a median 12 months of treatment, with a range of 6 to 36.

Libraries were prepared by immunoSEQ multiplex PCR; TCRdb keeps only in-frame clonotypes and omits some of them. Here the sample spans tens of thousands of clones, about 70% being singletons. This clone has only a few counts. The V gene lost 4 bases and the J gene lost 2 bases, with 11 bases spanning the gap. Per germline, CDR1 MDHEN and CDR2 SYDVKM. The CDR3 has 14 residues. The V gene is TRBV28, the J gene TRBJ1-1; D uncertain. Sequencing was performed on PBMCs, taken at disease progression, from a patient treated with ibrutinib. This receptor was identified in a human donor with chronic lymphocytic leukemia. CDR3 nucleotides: TGTGCCAGCAGTTGGGTAGGCGGTAACACTGAAGCTTTCTTT. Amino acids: CASSWVGGNTEAFF.